Reported below is one TCR beta chain. Its matching antigen is unknown. The data derive from a study of identical twins. Whole-study findings and limits: For monozygotic twins, models underestimated out-of-frame TCR alpha sharing.

The V gene end was trimmed by 4 bases and the J gene end by 4 bases; junction bases not matched to a gene: 7. The germline V gene encodes CDR1 SGHNT and CDR2 YENEEA. The CDR3 covers 16 residues. TCRdb redid the calling of the 5' RACE reads with MiXCR, one entry per CDR3 protein. Altogether hundreds of thousands of distinct CDR3 sequences are present, 24% being singletons, with the ten largest covering 2.9%. A further study also used this sample, focusing on T cells expressing NK-cell markers.

This rearrangement joins TRBV11-3 to TRBJ2-3; the match to TRBD2 covers 11 bases. This TCR came from a young woman in good health. Source material: CD4+ T cells sorted from blood. CDR3 protein: CASSWGGTSGADTQYF. The CDR3, as DNA: TGTGCCAGCAGCTGGGGGGGGACTAGCGGTGCAGATACGCAGTATTTT.